A selection of T cell receptor beta chains follows, all from one sample in a study of control samples from healthy donors and cancer patients. Assay: immunoSEQ multiplex PCR; the TCRdb copy retains only in-frame clones and omits some. Found here are 160,000 or so clones, around 95% of them singletons; the top ten hold approximately 8%. The sequencing input was blood. Source of these receptors: a woman between 35 and 50 years old in good health. Both conserved end residues are part of each CDR3. The D gene is left open where the match is weak. The listing skips clone size in some rows; elsewhere it reads once, few, many or a size class.

V	D	size	J	CDR3	DNA
TRBV5-4	TRBD2	.	TRBJ2-1	CASSNPTSGRDNEQFF	TGTGCCAGCAGCAACCCCACTAGCGGGAGGGACAATGAGCAGTTCTTC
TRBV16	.	.	TRBJ1-3	CASSLLQGGGNTIYF	TGTGCCAGCAGCCTCCTACAGGGAGGTGGAAACACCATATATTTT
TRBV9	TRBD1	.	TRBJ1-2	CASSGYRGNGYTF	TGTGCCAGCAGCGGATACAGGGGCAATGGCTACACCTTC
TRBV11-2	.	.	TRBJ1-5	CASSSYADGRGKGNQPQHF	TGTGCCAGCAGCTCATACGCCGATGGGAGGGGAAAGGGCAATCAGCCCCAGCATTTT
TRBV4-2	.	.	TRBJ2-1	CASSQVSGPVTSSEQFF	TGTGCCAGCAGCCAGGTCTCCGGGCCCGTCACTTCCAGCGAGCAGTTCTTC
TRBV6-6	.	once	TRBJ1-1	CATRHGSATEAFF	TGTGCCACCCGTCACGGGAGCGCCACTGAAGCTTTCTTT
TRBV5-4	TRBD1	.	TRBJ2-7	CASSAETGGIYEQYF	TGTGCCAGCAGCGCGGAGACAGGGGGCATCTACGAGCAGTACTTC
TRBV5-1	TRBD2	.	TRBJ2-5	CASSISSGVEETQYF	TGCGCCAGCAGCATCTCTAGCGGGGTGGAAGAGACCCAGTACTTC
TRBV11-2	.	.	TRBJ1-2	CASSSSGGSGYTF	TGTGCCAGCAGCTCATCCGGCGGCTCTGGCTACACCTTC
TRBV6-2/TRBV6-3	TRBD2	.	TRBJ2-7	CASSFQGLAGRHEQYF	TGTGCCAGCAGTTTCCAGGGACTAGCGGGACGCCACGAGCAGTACTTC
TRBV5-4	.	.	TRBJ2-2	CASSLDTGELFF	TGTGCCAGCAGCTTGGACACCGGGGAGCTGTTTTTT
TRBV6-5	TRBD1	.	TRBJ1-4	CASGSGQENEKLFF	TGTGCCAGCGGCTCGGGACAGGAAAATGAAAAACTGTTTTTT
TRBV28	.	.	TRBJ1-2	CASSLRPGDYGYTF	TGTGCCAGCAGTTTAAGGCCAGGGGACTATGGCTACACCTTC
TRBV7-8	TRBD1	.	TRBJ1-1	CASSPWTGENSEAFF	TGTGCCAGCAGCCCCTGGACAGGGGAGAACAGTGAAGCTTTCTTT
TRBV6-5	.	.	TRBJ1-1	CASRLRGAKNTEAFF	TGTGCCAGCAGGCTACGGGGGGCGAAGAACACTGAAGCTTTCTTT
TRBV6-5	.	.	TRBJ2-2	CASSRDPTSNGELFF	TGTGCCAGCAGCCGAGATCCGACGTCAAACGGGGAGCTGTTTTTT
TRBV6-6	.	.	TRBJ1-3	CASSFVRGNTIYF	TGTGCCAGCAGTTTTGTCCGGGGAAACACCATATATTTT
TRBV9	.	.	TRBJ2-5	CASSAPHAQEAQYF	TGTGCCAGCAGCGCCCCTCATGCCCAAGAGGCCCAGTACTTC
TRBV28	.	.	TRBJ2-7	CASRGVREQYF	TGTGCCAGCAGGGGAGTTCGAGAGCAGTACTTC
TRBV7-2	TRBD2	once	TRBJ2-2	CASSLVGRDTGELFF	TGTGCCAGCAGCTTAGTGGGGAGGGACACCGGGGAGCTGTTTTTT
TRBV29-1	.	.	TRBJ1-2	CSVGTDGYTF	TGCAGCGTTGGGACAGATGGCTACACCTTC
TRBV11-3	TRBD2	.	TRBJ2-1	CASSSAAGAPEQFF	TGTGCCAGCAGCTCTGCAGCGGGAGCTCCTGAGCAGTTCTTC
TRBV11-3	.	.	TRBJ1-1	CASSLGTRTEAFF	TGTGCCAGCAGCTTAGGAACCCGTACTGAAGCTTTCTTT
TRBV6-2/TRBV6-3	.	once	TRBJ2-5	CASSESAQETQYF	TGTGCCAGCAGTGAGTCTGCACAAGAGACCCAGTACTTC
TRBV5-6	.	.	TRBJ1-5	CASSLAGGSNQPQHF	TGTGCCAGCAGCTTGGCGGGGGGGAGCAATCAGCCCCAGCATTTT
TRBV6-1	.	once	TRBJ1-6	CASSEGPPLALHF	TGTGCCAGCAGTGAAGGACCCCCTTTAGCCCTCCACTTT
TRBV30	.	.	TRBJ2-5	CAWSGSVQETQYF	TGTGCCTGGAGTGGGTCAGTCCAAGAGACCCAGTACTTC
TRBV2	TRBD1	.	TRBJ1-2	CASSELQGASGYTF	TGTGCCAGCAGTGAATTACAGGGGGCTAGTGGCTACACCTTC
TRBV9	.	.	TRBJ2-3	CASSTGGYRTDTQYF	TGTGCCAGCAGCACTGGCGGGTACCGCACAGATACGCAGTATTTT
TRBV20-1	.	.	TRBJ2-1	CSASLGGMVSYNEQFF	TGCAGTGCTAGTTTAGGCGGGATGGTCTCCTACAATGAGCAGTTCTTC
TRBV19	.	.	TRBJ1-2	CASSYYRVSGLANYGYTF	TGTGCCAGTAGTTATTACAGGGTGTCCGGATTAGCTAACTATGGCTACACCTTC
TRBV18	.	few	TRBJ1-1	CASSPQYNEMNTEAFF	TGTGCCAGCTCACCTCAGTATAACGAGATGAACACTGAAGCTTTCTTT
TRBV6-5	TRBD1	.	TRBJ1-2	CASSLLRDSYGYTF	TGTGCCAGCAGCCTGCTTCGGGACAGCTATGGCTACACCTTC
TRBV15	.	.	TRBJ1-1	CATSRDRSLNTEAFF	TGTGCCACCAGCAGAGATCGTAGTCTGAACACTGAAGCTTTCTTT
TRBV9	TRBD1	.	TRBJ2-7	CASSVGDRAYEQYF	TGTGCCAGCAGCGTAGGTGACAGGGCTTACGAGCAGTACTTC
TRBV6-5	.	.	TRBJ2-7	CASRPRDGTYEQYF	TGTGCCAGCCGCCCAAGAGACGGAACCTACGAGCAGTACTTC
TRBV7-9	.	.	TRBJ1-2	CASSPPRPRDYGYTF	TGTGCCAGCAGCCCCCCACGGCCGCGGGACTATGGCTACACCTTC
TRBV7-2	.	.	TRBJ1-2	CASSYHEGGGYTF	TGTGCCAGCAGCTATCATGAAGGAGGCGGCTACACCTTC
TRBV25-1	.	.	TRBJ1-1	CASIPTSDTEAFF	TGTGCCAGCATCCCCACTTCGGACACTGAAGCTTTCTTT
TRBV25-1	.	.	TRBJ1-1	CASSGQGVTEAFF	TGTGCCAGCAGTGGCCAGGGAGTCACTGAAGCTTTCTTT
TRBV5-1	TRBD1	.	TRBJ1-6	CASSSLRDRVNSPLHF	TGCGCCAGCAGCTCTCTGCGGGACAGGGTGAATTCACCCCTCCACTTT
TRBV3-1/TRBV3-2	TRBD1	once	TRBJ1-2	CASSHLTGSPNYGYTF	TGTGCCAGCAGCCATTTGACAGGGTCCCCGAACTATGGCTACACCTTC
TRBV10-3	.	.	TRBJ1-2	CAISPLNYGYTF	TGTGCCATCAGTCCGCTGAACTATGGCTACACCTTC
TRBV4-3	TRBD1	once	TRBJ1-1	CASSQSRGGINTEAFF	TGCGCCAGCAGCCAGTCCAGGGGGGGGATCAACACTGAAGCTTTCTTT